The clone carrying this T cell receptor (beta chain) appeared a single time. Its antigen is undetermined. Mismatch with germline at one junction end may stem from a read error. These data come from a study of blood T cells in healthy people across ages. A second PCR of 7 to 11 cycles used a sample-barcoded 5' primer and a J-beta primer mix. TCRdb independently ran MiXCR on the 5' RACE reads; one entry per CDR3 protein. The table has 750,000 to 950,000 distinct CDR3 sequences, 25% to 30% seen once. Germline CDR1 SEHNR, CDR2 FQNEAQ (reference sequence). The CDR3 has 14 amino acids. General observations from the study: More naive CD4+ cells and higher diversity were found in long-lived than in aged donors.

The same specimen was also included in a second study, on T cells of mothers and their children. From that second work: The whole RNA yield was converted to cDNA, approximately 1.6 ug per 15 ul. Every mother supplied over 8.5 million TCR beta CDR3 reads and every child a few million. For related and unrelated pairs alike, thymic selection shapes TCR recombination output similarly.

The source material was blood. This chain connects TRBV7-9 to TRBJ2-7; D gene uncertain. The J call may be faulty, since TRBJ2-4 better matches the DNA end. This sequence originates from a woman aged 40 to 50 in good health. CDR3 DNA sequence: TGTGCCGGCAGCCTTTACAGCGATACGAACATTCAGTACTTC. It is translated as CAGSLYSDTNIQYF.